This T cell receptor (beta chain) stems from a study of T cells in women clearing cervical HPV infection. Study overall: Cases' blood sampling followed lesion detection by median approximately 150 days (90 to 200).

About this clone itself: Its antigen is as yet unknown. The read halts 3 residues ahead of the CDR3 end, with the missing end drawn from the germline J gene.

Libraries were prepared by immunoSEQ multiplex PCR; TCRdb keeps only in-frame clonotypes and omits some of them. This listing includes 40,000 or so clones. Study outcomes and limitations: CIN3+ cases had significantly higher TCR richness than controls; evenness did not differ. TRBV6-7 relative abundance averaged approximately 0.1% in cases and about 0.17% in controls.

Trimming took 3 bases from V and 4 from J, leaving 13 bases between them. Germline values: CDR1 SGHRS, CDR2 YFSETQ. The CDR3 loop spans 15 amino acids. The rearrangement links TRBV5-1 to TRBJ2-2; tentative D call: TRBD2 (6 bases). This receptor was obtained from a woman aged 18 to 75 with a cervical HPV16 infection that either progressed to CIN3+ or cleared (not recorded which). The sample comprised blood buffy coat. The CDR3: CASSSRDSFTGELFF. The CDR3 bases that were read are TGCGCCAGCAGCTCCCGGGACTCCTTCACCGGGGAG. Together with reference TRBV5-1 and TRBJ2-2, the CDR3 gives the full variable domain: KAGVTQTPRYLIKTRGQQVTLSCSPISGHRSVSWYQQTPGQGLQFLFEYFSETQRNKGNFPGRFSGRQFSNSRSEMNVSTLELGDSALYLCASSSRDSFTGELFFGEGSRLTVL.